Below are 21 T cell receptor beta chains sequenced from a single sample in a study of cytomegalovirus exposure and HLA in healthy donors. The PCR used 60 Vbeta and 13 Jbeta primers. Assay used: immunoSEQ multiplex PCR; TCRdb lists only in-frame clones, some missing. The data hold 35,000 to 40,000 clones, with 53% observed a single time. The material sequenced was PBMCs. The receptors originated from a woman between 35 and 50 years old in good health and CMV-seropositive.

The chain has TRBV14 and TRBJ2-2; D may be TRBD1 (6 bases). Per germline, CDR1 SGHDN and CDR2 FVKESK. Trimming stripped 0 bases from V and 1 base from J, with 12 bases between. The CDR3 contains 17 residues. The chain's CDR3 is CASSQDIATGNTGELFF. DNA of the CDR3: TGTGCCAGCAGCCAAGATATTGCGACAGGGAACACCGGGGAGCTGTTTTTT.

This clone was recorded a few times. The rearrangement links TRBV5-1 to TRBJ1-4; 7 bases are a match to TRBD1. This CDR3 region has 15 residues. With V trimmed by 2 bases and J by 8 bases, 9 bases remained unmatched. Germline-derived CDR1 and CDR2 are SGHRS and YFSETQ. The CDR3 DNA sequence: TGCGCCAGCAGCTTATACGGGACAGAGGGGGAAAAACTGTTTTTT. Its translation is CASSLYGTEGEKLFF.

Comment on this clone: One junction end does not reproduce the germline sequence, and a read error may be involved. The chain has TRBV5-4 and TRBJ2-7; 10 bases agree with TRBD1. This CDR3 has 14 amino acids. The V gene's germline CDR1 is SGHNT and CDR2 YYREEE (reference sequence). CDR3 nucleotide sequence: TGTGCCAGCAGCTTCGGGGGACAGGGGAAGATGGATGGTTTC. As protein: CASSFGGQGKMDGF.

CDR3 bases: TGTGCCAGCAGCTCAAGACTAGCGGGAAACTCCTACGAGCAGTACTTC. Translating gives CASSSRLAGNSYEQYF. This rearrangement joins TRBV5-4 to TRBJ2-7; 11 nucleotides agree with TRBD2. Germline V gene sequence: CDR1 SGHNT, CDR2 YYREEE (reference sequence). This CDR3 is built from 16 residues. The V and J ends lost 3 bases and 0 bases, in that order; junction bases with no gene match: 5.

By its share, this clone is medium-sized. The rearrangement uses TRBV6-4 and TRBJ2-3; 9 nucleotides align to TRBD2. The J segment lost 1 base and the V segment lost 0 bases, leaving 2 bases of the junction unmatched. Germline V gene sequence: CDR1 MRHNA, CDR2 SNTAGT. The CDR3 spans 16 residues. CDR3 protein: CASSDSSGGGTDTQYF. The CDR3 DNA follows: TGTGCCAGCAGTGACTCTAGCGGGGGTGGCACAGATACGCAGTATTTT.

V is TRBV6-6 and J is TRBJ2-2, with 8 bases aligning to TRBD2. The length of the CDR3 is 16 residues. V lost 6 bases, J lost 4 bases, and 10 bases stayed unmatched. Per germline, CDR1 MNHNY and CDR2 SVGAGI (reference sequence). The CDR3, as DNA: TGTGCCAGCAGCCACCACGGGGGGGCCTCCACCGGGGAGCTGTTTTTT. Translation gives CASSHHGGASTGELFF.

This clone was seen once. Distinct nucleotide sequences in the sample also encode this CDR3. The genes are TRBV14 and TRBJ2-2; a possible D gene is TRBD1 (5 bases). The V end was cut by 1 base, the J end by 2 bases, with 8 bases between. CDR1 and CDR2 (germline): SGHDN, FVKESK. The CDR3 has 15 residues. The DNA for the CDR3 is TGTGCCAGCAGCCAAGGGCAGGGTAACACCGGGGAGCTGTTTTTT. This sequence encodes CASSQGQGNTGELFF.

This clone was picked up a small number of times. The chain links TRBV5-6 to TRBJ1-2; 7 nucleotides line up with TRBD1. J gave up 3 bases and V 5 bases, and 10 bases lay outside the gene matches. The CDR3 is 15 residues long. The germline V gene encodes CDR1 SGHDT and CDR2 YYEEEE. The CDR3 DNA sequence: TGTGCCAGCAGGTACGCGACAGGGCGAGACTATGGCTACACCTTC. Translation: CASRYATGRDYGYTF.

This clone was detected only a few times. The CDR3, as DNA: TGTGCCAGCACTAGCGGGGGGGCTTACTACAATGAGCAGTTCTTC. Protein sequence: CASTSGGAYYNEQFF. This chain uses TRBV9 with TRBJ2-1, with 12 bases matching TRBD2. With V trimmed by 6 bases and J by 3 bases, 4 bases remained unmatched. Germline CDR1 and CDR2: SGDLS and YYNGEE. The CDR3 is made up of 15 amino acids.

The J gene is TRBJ1-2, the V gene TRBV6-1; TRBD1 matches at 10 bases. The germline CDR1 and CDR2 sequences are MNHNS and SASEGT. The CDR3 is made up of 15 amino acids. With V trimmed by 4 bases and J by 4 bases, 6 bases remained unmatched. CDR3 nucleotide sequence: TGTGCCAGCAGTGTAGACCGGACAGGGGGCTATGGCTACACCTTC. This encodes CASSVDRTGGYGYTF.

The table lists this clone with a few counts. The V gene is TRBV5-1, the J gene TRBJ1-1; 8 bases line up with TRBD1. The trim removed 0 bases at V and 0 bases at J, leaving 7 bases unmatched. The CDR3 spans 17 residues. From germline, CDR1 is SGHRS and CDR2 YFSETQ. CDR3 sequence (DNA): TGCGCCAGCAGCTTGGGGACAGGGAAGGGGATGAACACTGAAGCTTTCTTT. As protein: CASSLGTGKGMNTEAFF.

The rearrangement uses TRBV15 and TRBJ1-2; no reliable D call. V lost 3 bases and J lost 3, with 14 bases in between. CDR3 length: 15 amino acids. The germline V gene encodes CDR1 LNHNV and CDR2 YYDKDF (reference sequence). As DNA, the CDR3 is TGTGCCACCAGCAGCTTTATGGAGGAGGACTATGGCTACACCTTC. This encodes CATSSFMEEDYGYTF. Using reference TRBV15 and TRBJ1-2 for the parts outside the CDR3, the full variable domain is DAMVIQNPRYQVTQFGKPVTLSCSQTLNHNVMYWYQQKSSQAPKLLFHYYDKDFNNEADTPDNFQSRRPNTSFCFLDIRSPGLGDTAMYLCATSSFMEEDYGYTFGSGTRLTVV.

J is TRBJ2-7 and V is TRBV6-1, with 7 bases fitting TRBD1. Looked up from germline, CDR1 is MNHNS and CDR2 is SASEGT. V shed 8 bases and J 3 bases; nucleotides not matched to a gene: 10. This CDR3 region has 14 residues. The CDR3 region is CASGLTGLNYEQYF. DNA of the CDR3: TGTGCCAGCGGTCTGACAGGGTTAAACTACGAGCAGTACTTC.

This chain uses TRBV5-1 with TRBJ2-5; TRBD2 is a possible D gene (5 bases). The J call may be mistaken, given a closer DNA end match to TRBJ2-7. Germline V gene lookup returns CDR1 SGHRS and CDR2 YFSETQ. This CDR3 contains 14 residues. CDR3 region: CASSFGRESYEQYF. CDR3 DNA sequence: TGCGCCAGCAGCTTCGGCCGGGAATCCTACGAGCAGTACTTC.

The rearrangement joins TRBV7-2 to TRBJ2-7, with TRBD1 matching over 9 bases. Germline loops: CDR1 SGHTA, CDR2 FQGNSA. This CDR3 spans 14 amino acids. Germline trimming cut 4 bases from V and 6 bases from J; bases unmatched to any gene: 7. CDR3 sequence reads: CASSSRQGVFEQYF. CDR3 nucleotides: TGTGCCAGCAGCTCCCGACAGGGGGTCTTCGAGCAGTACTTC.

The chain carries TRBV27 and TRBJ1-1; weak D call: TRBD1 (5 bases). The CDR3 runs 16 residues. Trimming cost V 3 bases and J 1 base, with 15 bases left between them. Germline CDR1 is MNHEY and CDR2 is SMNVEV (reference sequence). The CDR3 nucleotides read TGTGCCAGCAGTTTTCACTACCAGGGAACGAACACTGAAGCTTTCTTT. Residues: CASSFHYQGTNTEAFF.

This chain links TRBV5-1 with TRBJ1-6; TRBD1 aligns across 7 bases. Germline CDR1 SGHRS, CDR2 YFSETQ. The CDR3 loop spans 15 amino acids. With V trimmed by 6 bases and J by 11 bases, 14 bases remained unmatched. The CDR3 loop is CASTLDDRDGAPLHF. For the CDR3, the DNA is TGCGCCAGCACCCTCGACGACAGGGATGGTGCACCCCTCCACTTT.

This clone was seen more than once but under ten times. This chain uses TRBV23-1 with TRBJ2-7; 9 nucleotides align to TRBD1. TRBV23-1 is placed among ORFs of uncertain function. The CDR3 length is 13 residues. V lost 5 bases and J lost 3; bases outside the gene matches: 2. CDR3 bases: TGCGCCAGCAGTTTGACAGGGGGCTACGAGCAGTACTTC. Translation gives CASSLTGGYEQYF.

This chain links TRBV6-6 with TRBJ1-2; D is undetermined. Trimming cost V 7 bases and J 0 bases, with 12 bases left between them. CDR3 size: 14 residues. Germline V gene data show CDR1 as MNHNY and CDR2 as SVGAGI (reference sequence). CDR3 nucleotides: TGTGCCAGCAATAACCTTGGCCCTAACTATGGCTACACCTTC. Amino acid sequence: CASNNLGPNYGYTF.

This chain's CDR3 is CASSFGTGTEAFF. The CDR3 nucleotides read TGTGCCAGCAGTTTCGGGACAGGCACTGAAGCTTTCTTT. This chain uses TRBV27 with TRBJ1-1; 8 nucleotides match TRBD1. Per germline, CDR1 MNHEY and CDR2 SMNVEV (reference sequence). This CDR3 has 13 amino acids. J was trimmed by 4 bases and V by 3 bases; bases with no gene match: 1.

This chain joins TRBV9 and TRBJ1-2; no clear D. From germline, CDR1 is SGDLS and CDR2 YYNGEE. Trimming pared 0 bases from V and 5 bases from J, leaving 5 bases between. The CDR3 has 12 amino acids. CDR3 sequence: CASSVAGYGYTF. In nucleotides, the CDR3 is TGTGCCAGCAGCGTAGCCGGGTATGGCTACACCTTC.